The rows below give T cell receptor beta chains drawn from one sample of a study of blood T cells in healthy people across ages. In TCRdb, the 5' RACE reads were re-called with MiXCR into one record per CDR3 protein. The data contain 450,000 to 700,000 distinct CDR3 sequences, roughly a quarter of them singletons. What was sequenced was blood. Receptors were obtained from a woman in her 70s in good health. The CDR3 runs from the conserved cysteine through the conserved F or W. A D gene is named only where the DNA matches it firmly. Not all rows give a size; the values are once, few, many and, for expanded clones, a class.

V	J	size	D	CDR3	DNA
TRBV5-1	TRBJ2-5	many	TRBD1	CASSVTGQQETQYF	TGCGCCAGCAGCGTTACGGGACAGCAAGAGACCCAGTACTTC
TRBV7-2	TRBJ2-1	few	.	CVSSWMGSSYNEQFF	TGTGTCAGCAGCTGGATGGGTAGCTCCTACAATGAGCAGTTCTTC
TRBV5-5	TRBJ1-5	.	.	CASSLGGGGYSNQPQHF	TGTGCCAGCAGCTTGGGCGGTGGGGGGTATAGCAATCAGCCCCAGCATTTT
TRBV6-5	TRBJ2-3	.	TRBD2	CASSSLAGGRDTQYF	TGTGCCAGCAGTTCTCTAGCGGGGGGCCGGGATACGCAGTATTTT
TRBV7-2	TRBJ1-4	.	.	CASTQAGGGQRNEKLFF	TGTGCCAGCACCCAAGCCGGGGGGGGTCAGCGAAATGAAAAACTGTTTTTT
TRBV5-1	TRBJ2-5	few	TRBD2	CASSYGGGSGEETQYF	TGCGCCAGCAGCTACGGCGGGGGGTCCGGGGAAGAGACCCAGTACTTC
TRBV6-1	TRBJ1-2	few	.	CASSVGTQYGYTF	TGTGCCAGCAGTGTGGGGACCCAATATGGCTACACCTTC
TRBV7-2	TRBJ2-5	.	.	CASSLIRLETQYF	TGTGCCAGCAGCCTAATACGGCTGGAGACCCAGTACTTC
TRBV7-2	TRBJ1-1	few	TRBD1	CASSPQGQIDTEAFF	TGTGCCAGCAGTCCACAGGGGCAGATTGACACTGAAGCTTTCTTT
TRBV20-1	TRBJ2-3	few	TRBD2	CSARVPSGDTQYF	TGCAGTGCTAGAGTCCCTAGCGGAGATACGCAGTATTTT
TRBV20-1	TRBJ2-5	.	TRBD2	CSARAGLAGGQETQYF	TGCAGTGCTAGAGCAGGGCTAGCGGGGGGCCAAGAGACCCAGTACTTC
TRBV5-1	TRBJ2-7	few	.	CASSFGGDEQYF	TGCGCCAGCAGCTTCGGCGGCGACGAGCAGTACTTC
TRBV30	TRBJ2-1	few	.	CAWSPGRIRFF	TGTGCCTGGAGCCCGGGCCGGATCCGTTTCTTC
TRBV6-5	TRBJ1-1	few	.	CASSCQVTQTTEAFF	TGTGCCAGCAGTTGCCAGGTCACCCAGACAACTGAAGCTTTCTTT
TRBV4-2	TRBJ1-2	.	TRBD1	CASSQGQGAWDGYTF	TGTGCCAGCAGCCAAGGACAGGGGGCTTGGGATGGCTACACCTTC
TRBV29-1	TRBJ2-7	many	TRBD1	CSVEDYTGGVNEQYF	TGCAGCGTTGAAGACTATACAGGGGGCGTCAACGAGCAGTACTTC
TRBV4-1	TRBJ1-4	few	TRBD1	CASSQPATGEKLFF	TGCGCCAGCAGCCAGCCCGCGACAGGGGAAAAACTGTTTTTT
TRBV5-1	TRBJ1-1	.	TRBD1	CASSWNDRVNTEAFF	TGCGCCAGCAGCTGGAATGACAGGGTGAACACTGAAGCTTTCTTT
TRBV7-2	TRBJ2-5	.	.	CASGARRYQETQYF	TGTGCCAGCGGCGCCAGGAGGTACCAAGAGACCCAGTACTTC
TRBV20-1	TRBJ2-5	.	TRBD1	CSAGSGTGGSETQYF	TGCAGTGCTGGGTCCGGGACAGGGGGCAGTGAGACCCAGTACTTC
TRBV3-1	TRBJ2-1	.	.	CASSHAGNEQFF	TGTGCCAGCAGCCATGCAGGGAATGAGCAGTTCTTC
TRBV5-1	TRBJ2-5	.	.	CASSVEGETQYF	TGCGCCAGCAGCGTCGAGGGAGAGACCCAGTACTTC
TRBV18	TRBJ2-3	.	.	CASSIDREATDTQYF	TGTGCCAGCTCAATCGACAGGGAGGCAACAGATACGCAGTATTTT
TRBV20-1	TRBJ1-4	once	.	CSASFRGWGEKLFF	TGCAGTGCTAGCTTCAGGGGTTGGGGTGAAAAACTGTTTTTT
TRBV4-1	TRBJ1-1	.	.	CASSQDLAQRRTEAFF	TGCGCCAGCAGCCAAGATCTGGCACAGAGACGCACTGAAGCTTTCTTT
TRBV7-6	TRBJ1-2	few	.	CASSLGRPLYGYTF	TGTGCCAGCAGCTTAGGCCGGCCTCTCTATGGCTACACCTTC
TRBV7-2	TRBJ1-2	many	.	CASSPSVNYGYTF	TGTGCCAGCAGCCCGTCGGTAAACTATGGCTACACCTTC
TRBV11-2	TRBJ2-5	few	.	CASALETQYF	TGTGCCAGCGCATTAGAGACCCAGTACTTC
TRBV28	TRBJ1-2	few	.	CASSPDRYVGYTF	TGTGCCAGCAGTCCGGACAGATATGTTGGCTACACCTTC
TRBV10-3	TRBJ2-5	many	TRBD2	CAISELAGRETQYF	TGTGCCATCAGTGAGCTAGCGGGGAGGGAGACCCAGTACTTC
TRBV4-1	TRBJ2-5	.	.	CASSQDLGGEETQYF	TGCGCCAGCAGCCAAGATCTGGGCGGAGAAGAGACCCAGTACTTC
TRBV5-1	TRBJ2-7	few	.	CASSPGGRPYEQYF	TGCGCCAGCAGCCCGGGTGGCAGGCCCTACGAGCAGTACTTC
TRBV6-6	TRBJ2-3	many	.	CATLTGPQQYF	TGTGCCACCCTGACGGGACCGCAGCAGTATTTT
TRBV7-2	TRBJ2-7	few	TRBD2	CASSLAGGGAYEQYF	TGTGCCAGCAGCTTAGCGGGCGGGGGGGCCTACGAGCAGTACTTC
TRBV4-1	TRBJ1-5	.	.	CASSQSSSNQPQHF	TGCGCCAGCAGCCAATCCAGTAGCAATCAGCCCCAGCATTTT
TRBV10-3	TRBJ2-3	.	.	CAISGGRDTQYF	TGTGCCATCAGTGGAGGTCGAGATACGCAGTATTTT
TRBV20-1	TRBJ2-2	.	TRBD2	CSARDFSSGLTGELFF	TGCAGTGCTAGAGATTTTTCTAGCGGCCTCACCGGGGAGCTGTTTTTT
TRBV9	TRBJ1-2	.	TRBD1	CASSLTGVPNYGYTF	TGTGCCAGCAGCTTGACAGGGGTGCCAAACTATGGCTACACCTTC
TRBV5-4	TRBJ2-4	.	.	CASSDQGIEDIQYF	TGTGCCAGCAGCGACCAGGGAATTGAGGACATTCAGTACTTC
TRBV5-1	TRBJ1-1	.	.	CASSLGRQTGGAFF	TGCGCCAGCAGCTTGGGACGACAGACTGGGGGAGCTTTCTTT
TRBV9	TRBJ1-1	few	.	CASSTSSEEGTNTEAFF	TGTGCCAGCAGCACGAGCAGCGAGGAGGGTACGAACACTGAAGCTTTCTTT
TRBV6-2/TRBV6-3	TRBJ1-2	few	.	CASSLYRNYGYTF	TGTGCCAGCAGTTTATACAGGAACTATGGCTACACCTTC
TRBV2	TRBJ1-6	many	.	CASRGLNSPLHF	TGTGCCAGCCGGGGCCTTAATTCACCCCTCCACTTT
TRBV5-1	TRBJ2-7	.	TRBD2	CASSLAGPPSYEQYF	TGCGCCAGCAGCTTAGCGGGGCCTCCATCCTACGAGCAGTACTTC
TRBV5-5	TRBJ2-5	.	.	CASSLGDWKTQYF	TGTGCCAGCAGCTTGGGGGACTGGAAGACCCAGTACTTC
TRBV20-1	TRBJ1-1	few	TRBD1	CSAKRDRGFSAFF	TGCAGTGCGAAACGGGACAGGGGTTTTTCGGCTTTCTTT
TRBV5-6	TRBJ2-1	.	TRBD2	CASSWAGTSVYNEQFF	TGTGCCAGCAGCTGGGCCGGGACTAGCGTTTACAATGAGCAGTTCTTC
TRBV12-3/TRBV12-4	TRBJ1-1	few	.	CASTLGQSTEAFF	TGTGCCAGCACTTTGGGGCAGAGCACTGAAGCTTTCTTT
TRBV12-3/TRBV12-4	TRBJ2-3	.	.	CASSADAQYF	TGTGCCAGCAGTGCAGATGCGCAGTATTTT
TRBV20-1	TRBJ1-3	.	.	CSATPKRTPGDTIYF	TGCAGTGCTACCCCCAAGCGGACTCCTGGGGACACCATATATTTT
TRBV12-3/TRBV12-4	TRBJ1-5	.	TRBD1	CASRTQGGSNQPQHF	TGTGCCAGCAGGACGCAGGGGGGTAGCAATCAGCCCCAGCATTTT
TRBV12-3/TRBV12-4	TRBJ2-7	.	TRBD2	CASSFASGGYEQYF	TGTGCCAGCAGTTTTGCTAGCGGGGGATACGAGCAGTACTTC
TRBV20-1	TRBJ1-1	few	.	CSASRGANTEAFF	TGCAGTGCTAGTAGAGGAGCGAACACTGAAGCTTTCTTT